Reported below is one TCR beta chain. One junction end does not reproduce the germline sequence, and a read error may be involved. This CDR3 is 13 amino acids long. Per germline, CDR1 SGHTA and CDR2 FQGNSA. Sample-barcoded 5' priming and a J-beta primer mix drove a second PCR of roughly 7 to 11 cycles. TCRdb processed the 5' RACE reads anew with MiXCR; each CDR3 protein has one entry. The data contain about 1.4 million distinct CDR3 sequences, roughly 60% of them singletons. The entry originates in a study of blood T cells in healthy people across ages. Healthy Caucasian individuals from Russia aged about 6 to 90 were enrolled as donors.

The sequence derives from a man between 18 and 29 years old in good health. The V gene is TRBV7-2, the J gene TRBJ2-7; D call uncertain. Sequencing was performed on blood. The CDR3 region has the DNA TGTGCCAGCAGCTTAGAGGACCTCTACGAGCGGTACTTC. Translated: CASSLEDLYERYF.